This T cell receptor beta chain comes out of a study of a mutant IDH1 vaccine in newly diagnosed glioma. Study overall: Former treatment meant radiotherapy, temozolomide, or both; the majority had gotten both. General observations from the study: The vaccine induced immune responses, and these occurred in more than 80% of patients.

The repertoire was sequenced with immunoSEQ multiplex PCR; TCRdb's copy has only in-frame clones and lacks some. Altogether 50,000 or so clones are present, roughly 80% being singletons, with the ten largest covering under 20%. As for time point: baseline, week 1 (first vaccination visit). The treatment was: pre-vaccination baseline after standard-of-care therapy. Details on this clone: Antigen unknown.

The sequence came from a man aged 18 to 30 with glioma. This specimen consisted of PBMCs, obtained from a glioma patient treated with radiotherapy, temozolomide or both.

The CDR3 DNA sequence: TGTGCCAGCAGCCCCGGACTATATAGCAATCAGCCCCAGCATTTT. Its translation: CASSPGLYSNQPQHF. The rearrangement joins TRBV5-8 to TRBJ1-5; no clear D. Germline assignment: CDR1 SGHTS and CDR2 YDEGEE. The CDR3 loop spans 15 amino acids. V lost 4 bases and J 0 bases, leaving 11 bases between the germline ends.